A selection of T cell receptor beta chains follows, all from one sample in a study of blood T cell repertoires in COVID-19. Sequenced by immunoSEQ multiplex PCR; TCRdb stores in-frame clones only, minus some. The data show tens of thousands of clones, roughly 82% seen once. Sequences were obtained from peripheral blood. The receptor set was obtained from a man aged 50 or older with acute or convalescent COVID-19. CDR3s leave out the opening cysteine and the closing phenylalanine or tryptophan. D genes are given only for firm matches.

v_gene: TRBV19; j_gene: TRBJ1-1; d_gene: TRBD1; CDR3aa: ASSIEEGTVRTEAF
v_gene: TRBV19; j_gene: TRBJ2-3; d_gene: TRBD2; CDR3aa: ASSILAGVGTDTQY
v_gene: TRBV6-6; j_gene: TRBJ1-1; d_gene: .; CDR3aa: ASTVPMNTEAF
v_gene: TRBV9; j_gene: TRBJ2-3; d_gene: TRBD1; CDR3aa: ASSRGQSTDTQY
v_gene: TRBV19; j_gene: TRBJ1-2; d_gene: .; CDR3aa: ASSMNGGAYGYT
v_gene: TRBV7-9; j_gene: TRBJ2-7; d_gene: .; CDR3aa: ASSFVPLGRGLYEQY
v_gene: TRBV19; j_gene: TRBJ1-1; d_gene: TRBD1; CDR3aa: ASSIAPDRGAEAF
v_gene: TRBV6-1; j_gene: TRBJ2-5; d_gene: TRBD1; CDR3aa: ASSDEVGGQVRETQY
v_gene: TRBV6-2/TRBV6-3; j_gene: TRBJ2-7; d_gene: TRBD2; CDR3aa: ASSYVLGLAETYEQY
v_gene: TRBV6-5; j_gene: TRBJ2-1; d_gene: TRBD2; CDR3aa: ASSFGLAGGLNEQF
v_gene: TRBV10-1; j_gene: TRBJ1-2; d_gene: .; CDR3aa: ASSAGLSYGYT
v_gene: TRBV25-1; j_gene: TRBJ1-2; d_gene: .; CDR3aa: ASSVLGDGYT
v_gene: TRBV7-8; j_gene: TRBJ1-2; d_gene: .; CDR3aa: ASSPDTVLT
v_gene: TRBV29-1; j_gene: TRBJ1-2; d_gene: .; CDR3aa: SVDGLTGSYGYT
v_gene: TRBV9; j_gene: TRBJ2-2; d_gene: .; CDR3aa: ASSGGGVMTGELF
v_gene: TRBV27; j_gene: TRBJ1-4; d_gene: .; CDR3aa: ASSLSGIDNPPGKLF
v_gene: TRBV6-7; j_gene: TRBJ1-5; d_gene: TRBD1; CDR3aa: ASSYSNMTGSRSNQPQH
v_gene: TRBV24-1; j_gene: TRBJ2-5; d_gene: .; CDR3aa: ATSEGARETQY
v_gene: TRBV30; j_gene: TRBJ1-3; d_gene: .; CDR3aa: AWSVSSGNTIY
v_gene: TRBV11-2; j_gene: TRBJ2-3; d_gene: .; CDR3aa: ASSPLRGSTDTQY
v_gene: TRBV5-1; j_gene: TRBJ2-5; d_gene: TRBD2; CDR3aa: ARSLGGGQETQY
v_gene: TRBV28; j_gene: TRBJ1-1; d_gene: .; CDR3aa: ASSFIGAAGTEAF
v_gene: TRBV5-4; j_gene: TRBJ2-3; d_gene: TRBD2; CDR3aa: ASSAASGTSTDTQY
v_gene: TRBV19; j_gene: TRBJ2-3; d_gene: TRBD1; CDR3aa: ATGTGVVDTQY
v_gene: TRBV3-1/TRBV3-2; j_gene: TRBJ1-1; d_gene: .; CDR3aa: ASGQGGAEAF
v_gene: TRBV6-1; j_gene: TRBJ2-7; d_gene: TRBD2; CDR3aa: ASSEEAGVNYEQY
v_gene: TRBV5-4; j_gene: TRBJ2-5; d_gene: .; CDR3aa: ASSSQYLGETQY
v_gene: TRBV5-4; j_gene: TRBJ1-3; d_gene: TRBD1; CDR3aa: ASSLGGQGMKTIY
v_gene: TRBV4-3; j_gene: TRBJ2-1; d_gene: .; CDR3aa: ASSQDPPGAGNEQF
v_gene: TRBV10-3; j_gene: TRBJ2-6; d_gene: .; CDR3aa: ANGQSGANVLT
v_gene: TRBV6-5; j_gene: TRBJ1-2; d_gene: TRBD1; CDR3aa: ASRLGQGGNYGYT
v_gene: TRBV7-6; j_gene: TRBJ2-3; d_gene: .; CDR3aa: ASSLESRQGDDTQY
v_gene: TRBV6-1; j_gene: TRBJ2-7; d_gene: TRBD1; CDR3aa: ASSAKPGQGPSEQY
v_gene: TRBV7-8; j_gene: TRBJ1-5; d_gene: .; CDR3aa: ASSLAAGSGYQPQH
v_gene: TRBV25-1; j_gene: TRBJ2-5; d_gene: TRBD2; CDR3aa: ASSERGEGWTQY
v_gene: TRBV5-1; j_gene: TRBJ2-5; d_gene: TRBD2; CDR3aa: ASSTGTSLQETQY
v_gene: TRBV5-4; j_gene: TRBJ2-1; d_gene: TRBD2; CDR3aa: ASSLFPGLARVGEQF
v_gene: TRBV6-5; j_gene: TRBJ1-2; d_gene: TRBD1; CDR3aa: ASTRTGPNYGYT
v_gene: TRBV3-1/TRBV3-2; j_gene: TRBJ2-7; d_gene: .; CDR3aa: ASSQDPGRYEQY
v_gene: TRBV6-5; j_gene: TRBJ1-1; d_gene: .; CDR3aa: ATGVRNTEAF
v_gene: TRBV28; j_gene: TRBJ1-6; d_gene: TRBD1; CDR3aa: ASSLSGQGAGTYNSPLH
v_gene: TRBV29-1; j_gene: TRBJ2-6; d_gene: .; CDR3aa: SVEDQGSGANVLT
v_gene: TRBV19; j_gene: TRBJ1-4; d_gene: .; CDR3aa: ASSIGQGVTNEKLF
v_gene: TRBV14; j_gene: TRBJ2-3; d_gene: .; CDR3aa: ASSQETSVRTQY
v_gene: TRBV29-1; j_gene: TRBJ2-7; d_gene: .; CDR3aa: SVGHLDSSEQY
v_gene: TRBV18; j_gene: TRBJ2-7; d_gene: TRBD1; CDR3aa: ASSPRDRSYEQY
v_gene: TRBV12-3/TRBV12-4; j_gene: TRBJ2-1; d_gene: .; CDR3aa: ASTTGHYNEQF
v_gene: TRBV27; j_gene: TRBJ2-1; d_gene: TRBD2; CDR3aa: ASRTSGSNEQF
v_gene: TRBV3-1/TRBV3-2; j_gene: TRBJ1-5; d_gene: .; CDR3aa: ASSQDLSNQPQH
v_gene: TRBV6-5; j_gene: TRBJ1-1; d_gene: .; CDR3aa: ASSPGGSVTEAF
v_gene: TRBV30; j_gene: TRBJ2-2; d_gene: TRBD2; CDR3aa: AWMKGLGTSTNTGELF
v_gene: TRBV7-2; j_gene: TRBJ2-2; d_gene: .; CDR3aa: ASSTLPGEGELF
v_gene: TRBV20-1; j_gene: TRBJ2-1; d_gene: .; CDR3aa: SAMRNEQF
v_gene: TRBV11-2; j_gene: TRBJ2-1; d_gene: .; CDR3aa: ASSLLAVEQF
v_gene: TRBV29-1; j_gene: TRBJ2-5; d_gene: TRBD2; CDR3aa: SVGASGAQQETQY
v_gene: TRBV3-1/TRBV3-2; j_gene: TRBJ2-3; d_gene: .; CDR3aa: ASSNHSPMQDTQY
v_gene: TRBV18; j_gene: TRBJ2-3; d_gene: .; CDR3aa: ASSPPRGTDTQY
v_gene: TRBV7-2; j_gene: TRBJ1-1; d_gene: TRBD1; CDR3aa: ASSPGTVNTEAF
v_gene: TRBV6-5; j_gene: TRBJ1-5; d_gene: .; CDR3aa: ASRQHSNQPQH